A single sample is the source of the 5 T cell receptor beta chains below, sequenced in a study of blood T cell repertoires in COVID-19. Assay: immunoSEQ multiplex PCR; the TCRdb copy retains only in-frame clones and omits some. The sample includes just over 300,000 clones, 85% to 90% seen only once; the top ten take 4% to 5.5%. Source material: PBMCs or T cells enriched from blood (not recorded which). These receptors were obtained from a woman under 30 with acute COVID-19.

The genes are TRBV29-1 and TRBJ2-2; D is ambiguous. This CDR3 has 15 residues. CDR1 SQVTM and CDR2 ANQGSEA come from the germline V gene. V was clipped by 6 bases and J by 1 base, with 15 bases between them. DNA of the CDR3: TGCAGCGTCCCCTCGGCGGCCATGAACACCGGGGAGCTGTTTTTT. Translated: CSVPSAAMNTGELFF.

The V gene is TRBV7-3, the J gene TRBJ2-7; TRBD2 agrees at 7 bases. Germline V CDR1 and CDR2: SGHTA, FQGTGA. The CDR3 has 13 amino acids. J lost 6 bases, V lost 6 bases, and 8 bases had no gene match. CDR3 sequence: CASSRTSQGEQYF. CDR3 coding DNA: TGTGCCAGCAGTCGGACTAGTCAGGGCGAGCAGTACTTC. Complete variable domain (other parts from reference TRBV7-3 and TRBJ2-7): GAGVSQTPSNKVTEKGKYVELRCDPISGHTALYWYRQSLGQGPEFLIYFQGTGAADDSGLPNDRFFAVRPEGSVSTLKIQRTERGDSAVYLCASSRTSQGEQYFGPGTRLTVT.

The CDR3 reads CASSESRTAIPEAFF. The DNA for the CDR3 is TGTGCCAGCAGTGAATCCCGGACAGCCATTCCTGAAGCTTTCTTT. V gene TRBV25-1 combines with J gene TRBJ1-1; D possibly corresponds to TRBD1 (6 bases). The V gene lost 1 base and the J gene lost 6 bases, with 15 bases spanning the gap. The germline V gene has CDR1 MGHDK and CDR2 SYGVNS. This CDR3 contains 15 residues.

J is TRBJ1-4 and V is TRBV15; 7 nucleotides align to TRBD1. Germline CDR1 and CDR2: LNHNV and YYDKDF (reference sequence). CDR3 length: 16 residues. V shed 3 bases, J shed 2 bases, and the junction held 6 bases outside the gene matches. Here the CDR3 DNA reads TGTGCCACCAGCAGGGGATCGACAGGGACTAATGAAAAACTGTTTTTT. Translation: CATSRGSTGTNEKLFF.

The chain is built from TRBV24-1 and TRBJ2-5; maybe TRBD1 (6 bases). CDR3 length equals 16 residues. Trimming shortened V by 0 bases and J by 2 bases, and 12 bases separated the two germline ends. Germline V lookup: CDR1 KGHDR, CDR2 SFDVKD. CDR3 residues: CATSDLYQDSQETQYF. The CDR3 DNA is TGTGCCACCAGTGATTTGTACCAGGACAGTCAAGAGACCCAGTACTTC.